This T cell receptor beta chain was obtained from a study of blood T cell repertoires in COVID-19. Study-level information: Nucleic acid was either cDNA or gDNA, and it came from T cells, B-cell-depleted T cells, or PBMCs.

In the study's own analysis: Using reference gene primer amplification, nucleated cell counts were estimated. Clones were sequenced by immunoSEQ multiplex PCR, and TCRdb holds only the in-frame ones, with some missing. That table gives V, J and clone size, and the DNA gave D and trimming. This table has 200,000 to 250,000 clones, around 80% appearing once. This TCR was recovered from a woman older than 75 with acute or convalescent COVID-19. The sample was peripheral blood.

DNA for the CDR3: TGTGCCAGCAGCCGGGTAGGACTAGCGGGAGCGGTGCAGTTCTTC. This codes for CASSRVGLAGAVQFF. The chain carries TRBV7-2 and TRBJ2-1, with 13 nucleotides matching TRBD2. The V gene's germline CDR1 is SGHTA and CDR2 FQGNSA. J gave up 12 bases and V 5 bases, and 10 bases lay outside the gene matches. The CDR3 sequence is 15 residues long.